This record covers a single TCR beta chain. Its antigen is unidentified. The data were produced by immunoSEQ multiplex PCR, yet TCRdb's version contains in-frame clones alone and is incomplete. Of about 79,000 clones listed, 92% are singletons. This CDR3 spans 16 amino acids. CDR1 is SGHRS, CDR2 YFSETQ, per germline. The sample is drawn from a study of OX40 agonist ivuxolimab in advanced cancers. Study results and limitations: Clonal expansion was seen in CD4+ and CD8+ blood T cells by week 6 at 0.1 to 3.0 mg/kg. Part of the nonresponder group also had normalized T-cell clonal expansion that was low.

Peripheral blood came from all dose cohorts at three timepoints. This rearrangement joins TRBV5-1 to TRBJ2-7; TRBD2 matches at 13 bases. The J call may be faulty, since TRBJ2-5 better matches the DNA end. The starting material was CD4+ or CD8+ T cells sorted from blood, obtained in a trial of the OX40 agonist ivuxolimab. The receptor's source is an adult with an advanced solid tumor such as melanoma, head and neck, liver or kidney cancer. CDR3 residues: CASSTGLAGEQETQYF. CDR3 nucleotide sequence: TGCGCCAGCAGCACCGGACTAGCGGGGGAACAAGAGACCCAGTACTTC.